A single sample gave rise to the 31 T cell receptor beta chains below, sequenced in a study of identical twins. TCRdb passed the 5' RACE reads through MiXCR, listing each CDR3 protein once. The table has 1.5 million to 2 million distinct CDR3 sequences, under 35% seen once; the top ten hold approximately 0.25%. Sequenced sample: cord blood. The origin of the receptors is a newborn girl in good health.

This clonotype has only a few counts. The chain has TRBV12-3 or TRBV12-4 and TRBJ1-6; TRBD1 might be the D (6 bases). V was trimmed by 5 bases and J by 2 bases, leaving 13 bases between them. The CDR3 has 16 residues. CDR3 bases: TGTGCCAGCAGTGAACAGGGTCTTCCCTATAATTCACCCCTCCACTTT. Translating it yields CASSEQGLPYNSPLHF.

The gene calls are TRBV3-1 and TRBJ2-1; the D gene is possibly TRBD2 (5 bases). Trimming left V 1 base short and J 5 bases short, with 9 bases between. Germline lookup yields CDR1 LGHDT and CDR2 YNNKEL (reference sequence). CDR3 length: 14 amino acids. The CDR3: CASSQVEVNNEQFF. In nucleotides, the CDR3 is TGTGCCAGCAGCCAAGTGGAGGTCAACAATGAGCAGTTCTTC.

In this sample, this clonotype turned up many times. Germline and junction disagree at one end, which may indicate a read error. This chain uses TRBV5-1 with TRBJ2-7; D gene ambiguous. The CDR3 is 14 amino acids. Germline values: CDR1 SGHRS, CDR2 YFSETQ. The CDR3 loop reads CASSLVVGSYEQYF. CDR3 bases: TGTGCCAGCAGCTTGGTCGTAGGCTCCTACGAGCAGTACTTC. The full variable domain, its missing parts supplied by reference TRBV5-1 and TRBJ2-7, is KAGVTQTPRYLIKTRGQQVTLSCSPISGHRSVSWYQQTPGQGLQFLFEYFSETQRNKGNFPGRFSGRQFSNSRSEMNVSTLELGDSALYLCASSLVVGSYEQYFGPGTRLTVT.

The gene calls are TRBV5-1 and TRBJ2-6, with TRBD2 matching 9 bases. Per the germline V gene, CDR1 is SGHRS and CDR2 is YFSETQ. The CDR3 spans 17 residues. V lost 2 bases and J lost 0; bases outside the gene matches: 3. CDR3 amino acids: CASSLQRGDSGANVLTF. The CDR3 coding sequence is TGCGCCAGCAGCTTACAGCGGGGGGACTCTGGGGCCAACGTCCTGACTTTC.

The chain joins TRBV5-6 to TRBJ1-4, with a tentative D call TRBD1 (6 bases). The CDR3 covers 15 residues. Germline loops: CDR1 SGHDT, CDR2 YYEEEE. The V end lost 4 bases, the J end lost 4 bases, and 14 bases lay between the germline ends. DNA for the CDR3: TGTGCCAGCAGCCGACTACAGGGCTATAATGAAAAACTGTTTTTT. This codes for CASSRLQGYNEKLFF.

This clonotype appeared many times. The chain employs TRBV27 and TRBJ2-1; 9 bases are shared with TRBD2. CDR1 is MNHEY, CDR2 SMNVEV, per germline (reference sequence). The CDR3 totals 13 residues. The ends lost 6 bases at V and 4 bases at J; junction bases unmatched: 1. The CDR3 DNA sequence: TGTGCCAGCAGGACTAGCGGTTACAATGAGCAGTTCTTC. Residues: CASRTSGYNEQFF.

A note on this clonotype: Its ends do not fully match the called genes, so a read error is possible. The V gene is TRBV20-1, the J gene TRBJ2-3, with 7 bases that match TRBD2. The germline CDR1 and CDR2 sequences are DFQATT and SNEGSKA (reference sequence). The CDR3 runs 14 residues. The CDR3 sequence: CSGELALGTDAQYF. CDR3 sequence (DNA): TGCAGTGGGGAACTAGCGCTAGGCACAGATGCGCAGTATTTT.

The chain recombines TRBV28 with TRBJ2-5; tentative D call: TRBD2 (6 bases). Germline V CDR1 and CDR2: MDHEN, SYDVKM. The CDR3 is 13 residues long. Trimming shortened V by 3 bases and J by 4 bases, and 9 bases separated the two germline ends. The CDR3 nucleotides are TGTGCCAGCAGTTTTAGCGGAGTAGAGACCCAGTACTTC. It is translated as CASSFSGVETQYF. Using reference TRBV28 and TRBJ2-5 for the parts outside the CDR3, the full variable domain is DVKVTQSSRYLVKRTGEKVFLECVQDMDHENMFWYRQDPGLGLRLIYFSYDVKMKEKGDIPEGYSVSREKKERFSLILESASTNQTSMYLCASSFSGVETQYFGPGTRLLVL.

This clonotype was counted between two and nine times. This chain joins TRBV18 and TRBJ2-6; 8 nucleotides agree with TRBD1. After removal of 2 bases from V and 0 bases from J, the junction contained 3 bases not matched to a gene. CDR1 and CDR2 from the germline V gene are KGHSH and LQKENI. CDR3 length: 17 amino acids. Written as DNA, the CDR3 is TGTGCCAGCTCACCAGGGACAGGCTACTCTGGGGCCAACGTCCTGACTTTC. Residues: CASSPGTGYSGANVLTF.

A few counts support this clonotype. The chain uses TRBV12-3 or TRBV12-4 and TRBJ1-4, with D perhaps TRBD1 (6 bases). V dropped 4 bases and J dropped 8 bases, with 17 bases sitting between them. The CDR3 is made up of 15 amino acids. The CDR3 bases are TGTGCCAGCAGTTCGACGAAGGGGGTATGGGAAAAACTGTTTTTT. Protein sequence: CASSSTKGVWEKLFF.

This clonotype was picked up many times. This sequence joins TRBV5-1 and TRBJ1-2; no clear D. The length of the CDR3 is 12 residues. The ends were cut back, 5 bases at V and 1 base at J, with 6 bases in the middle. Germline-derived CDR1 and CDR2 are SGHRS and YFSETQ. The CDR3 protein is CASRSNNYGYTF. Here the CDR3 DNA reads TGCGCCAGCAGATCGAATAACTATGGCTACACCTTC.

The chain carries TRBV7-2 and TRBJ2-1; 12 bases agree with TRBD2. Germline-derived CDR1 and CDR2 are SGHTA and FQGNSA. This CDR3 is built from 13 residues. The J segment lost 10 bases and the V segment lost 5 bases, leaving 3 bases of the junction unmatched. The DNA of the CDR3 is TGTGCCAGCAGCGTACTAGCGGGAGGAGAGCAGTTCTTC. It encodes CASSVLAGGEQFF. Combining the CDR3 with reference TRBV7-2 and TRBJ2-1 gives the whole variable domain GAGVSQSPSNKVTEKGKDVELRCDPISGHTALYWYRQSLGQGLEFLIYFQGNSAPDKSGLPSDRFSAERTGGSVSTLTIQRTQQEDSAVYLCASSVLAGGEQFFGPGTRLTVL.

V gene TRBV14 combines with J gene TRBJ1-1, with a weak D call TRBD1 (6 bases). The germline V gene encodes CDR1 SGHDN and CDR2 FVKESK. The V end was cut by 0 bases, the J end by 5 bases, with 10 bases between. The CDR3 is made up of 14 amino acids. The CDR3 sequence: CASSQDEGVTEAFF. CDR3 sequence (DNA): TGTGCCAGCAGCCAAGATGAGGGGGTAACTGAAGCTTTCTTT.

This clonotype was seen only a few times. The V and J genes are TRBV14 and TRBJ2-1; 9 bases map to TRBD1. The CDR3 contains 15 residues. CDR1 is SGHDN and CDR2 is FVKESK in the germline V gene. V gave up 4 bases and J gave up 4 bases; unmatched junction bases: 5. This CDR3 is CASSRTGQGYNEQFF. DNA of the CDR3: TGTGCCAGCAGCCGTACGGGACAGGGTTACAATGAGCAGTTCTTC.

The chain uses TRBV20-1 and TRBJ1-2; no clear D gene. The CDR3 extends over 12 amino acids. Trimming left V 6 bases short and J 5 bases short, with 13 bases between. Germline CDR1 DFQATT, CDR2 SNEGSKA (reference sequence). The chain's CDR3 is CSAVVWKYGYTF. CDR3 nucleotide sequence: TGCAGTGCGGTCGTGTGGAAATATGGCTACACCTTC.

The CDR3 sequence: CASSKALRMSREVPYNEQFF. The CDR3, as DNA: TGTGCCAGCAGCAAAGCCCTAAGAATGTCGCGGGAGGTTCCCTACAATGAGCAGTTCTTC. The chain couples TRBV21-1 to TRBJ2-1; the D segment call TRBD2 is taken from the table without a DNA check. TRBV21-1 is annotated as a pseudogene. The CDR3 has 20 amino acids.

This chain joins TRBV28 and TRBJ2-7; 10 positions match TRBD2. Germline CDR1 reads MDHEN; CDR2 reads SYDVKM. CDR3 length: 17 amino acids. With 7 bases clipped from V and 7 bases from J, the junction kept 19 bases outside the gene matches. The CDR3 loop is CASTSGRAWGSYNEQYF. CDR3 bases: TGTGCCAGCACAAGCGGGAGGGCCTGGGGGTCCTACAATGAGCAGTACTTC.

To note about this clonotype: One end of the junction is discordant with germline, which a read error may explain. The chain is built from TRBV29-1 and TRBJ2-7, with 8 bases fitting TRBD1. The CDR3 is 16 amino acids. Germline V gene lookup returns CDR1 SQVTM and CDR2 ANQGSEA. The CDR3 loop is CSVGPRLGQGTYGQYF. CDR3 bases: TGCAGCGTTGGACCGAGACTTGGACAGGGAACCTACGGGCAGTACTTC.

This clonotype was counted a few times. The chain is built from TRBV5-5 and TRBJ2-5; TRBD1 might be the D (5 bases). The germline CDR1 and CDR2 sequences are SGHKS and YYEKEE (reference sequence). This CDR3 is 14 amino acids long. Trimming cost V 4 bases and J 4 bases, with 14 bases left between them. CDR3 sequence reads: CASSIPRAGETQYF. The CDR3 DNA sequence: TGTGCCAGCAGCATACCCAGGGCAGGAGAGACCCAGTACTTC. The full variable domain, rest sourced from reference TRBV5-5 and TRBJ2-5, is DAGVTQSPTHLIKTRGQQVTLRCSPISGHKSVSWYQQVLGQGPQFIFQYYEKEERGRGNFPDRFSARQFPNYSSELNVNALLLGDSALYLCASSIPRAGETQYFGPGTRLLVL.

V and J are TRBV3-1 and TRBJ2-1; D is unclear. Germline loops: CDR1 LGHDT, CDR2 YNNKEL (reference sequence). Trimming took off 2 bases at V and 13 bases at J, with 9 bases between the two ends. The CDR3 totals 11 residues. CDR3 protein: CASSQQETQFF. The CDR3 DNA follows: TGTGCCAGCAGCCAACAGGAGACCCAGTTCTTC.

This clonotype occurred a few times. This rearrangement joins TRBV28 to TRBJ1-2, with D possibly being TRBD1 (6 bases). This CDR3 is 15 amino acids long. Germline CDR1 is MDHEN and CDR2 is SYDVKM. V lost 6 bases and J lost 1, with 15 bases in between. CDR3 loop: CASRRTGTGNYGYTF. In nucleotides, the CDR3 is TGTGCCAGCAGGCGAACAGGGACCGGTAACTATGGCTACACCTTC.

Only a few counts were recorded for this clonotype. The chain combines TRBV5-1 with TRBJ2-1; 10 bases agree with TRBD2. The CDR3 consists of 17 residues. CDR1 is SGHRS, CDR2 YFSETQ, per germline. With V trimmed by 0 bases and J by 8 bases, 11 bases remained unmatched. The CDR3 DNA reads TGCGCCAGCAGCTTGGCCACCCTAGCGGGAGTATTCGATGAGCAGTTCTTC. Translation gives CASSLATLAGVFDEQFF. Full variable domain (outside the CDR3, taken from reference TRBV5-1 and TRBJ2-1): KAGVTQTPRYLIKTRGQQVTLSCSPISGHRSVSWYQQTPGQGLQFLFEYFSETQRNKGNFPGRFSGRQFSNSRSEMNVSTLELGDSALYLCASSLATLAGVFDEQFFGPGTRLTVL.

The CDR3 loop is CAISGQGYSYNEQFF. The DNA of the CDR3 is TGTGCCATCAGTGGGCAGGGATACTCCTACAATGAGCAGTTCTTC. This sequence joins TRBV10-3 and TRBJ2-1, with D maybe TRBD1 (5 bases). CDR3 length: 15 residues. The ends were cut back, 4 bases at V and 0 bases at J, with 10 bases in the middle. Germline CDR1 and CDR2: ENHRY and SYGVKD.

In its sample, this clonotype was seen once. CDR3 sequence: CASSLAPRPIGYTF. CDR3 nucleotide sequence: TGTGCCAGCAGCTTGGCCCCACGGCCTATCGGCTACACCTTC. V and J are TRBV5-6 and TRBJ1-2; D is unclear. The V end was cut by 0 bases, the J end by 8 bases, with 14 bases between. CDR1 is SGHDT and CDR2 is YYEEEE in the germline V gene. This CDR3 has 14 amino acids.

Only a few counts were recorded for this clonotype. The V gene is TRBV7-9, the J gene TRBJ2-1; D may correspond to TRBD1 or TRBD2 (5 bases each). V was cut by 5 bases and J by 4 bases, with 24 bases left in between. Germline values: CDR1 SEHNR, CDR2 FQNEAQ (reference sequence). The CDR3 extends over 18 amino acids. The CDR3, as DNA: TGTGCCAGCAGCGAATTTCCGGGGCGTAGGTCCCTATACAATGAGCAGTTCTTC. Its translation: CASSEFPGRRSLYNEQFF.

This clonotype was recorded a few times. The chain couples TRBV12-3 or TRBV12-4 to TRBJ2-7; no clear D gene. The CDR3 totals 13 residues. Trimming took 5 bases from V and 6 from J, leaving 14 bases between them. The CDR3 nucleotides read TGTGCCAGCAGTCTCCTACAATTGAGCGAGCAGTACTTC. Its protein is CASSLLQLSEQYF.

This sequence joins TRBV30 and TRBJ2-7; D call uncertain. The CDR3 consists of 14 residues. CDR1 and CDR2 (germline): GTSNPN, SVGIG (reference sequence). Deletions cut 6 bases from V and 0 bases from J, with 15 bases between. CDR3 in DNA: TGTGCCTGTGCCACATCGTTCAGCTCCTACGAGCAGTACTTC. Translation gives CACATSFSSYEQYF.

The rearrangement uses TRBV2 and TRBJ2-3, with TRBD1 matching over 7 bases. V dropped 4 bases and J dropped 4; count of bases not matched to a gene: 11. The CDR3 is 16 amino acids. Germline V CDR1 and CDR2: SNHLY, FYNNEI. The CDR3, as DNA: TGTGCCAGCAGTGTACAAGCTACAGGGGTGGCAGATACGCAGTATTTT. The encoded protein is CASSVQATGVADTQYF.

The chain has TRBV6-6 and TRBJ1-1, with D hard to call. From germline, CDR1 is MNHNY and CDR2 SVGAGI (reference sequence). The CDR3 extends over 15 amino acids. V was clipped by 4 bases and J by 1 base, with 13 bases between them. The CDR3, as DNA: TGTGCCAGCAGTTCCTCGAGATTACAGAACACTGAAGCTTTCTTT. Its protein product is CASSSSRLQNTEAFF.

V usage is TRBV6-5 and J usage is TRBJ2-7, with D perhaps TRBD1 (6 bases). CDR3 length equals 12 residues. V was shortened by 7 bases and J by 5 bases, with 12 bases between the two germline ends. Germline loops: CDR1 MNHEY, CDR2 SVGAGI. The CDR3 bases are TGTGCCAGCAAAACAGGGCGCCACGAGCAGTACTTC. It yields the protein CASKTGRHEQYF.

This clonotype has more than one count but fewer than ten. The V call is TRBV10-2, the J call TRBJ2-5, with TRBD2 as a possible D gene (5 bases). Germline V CDR1 and CDR2: WSHSY, SAAADI. V was trimmed by 6 bases and J by 5 bases, leaving 19 bases between them. The CDR3 sequence is 15 residues long. As DNA, the CDR3 is TGCGCCAGCAGGGACTCCAAAGTAAAGCGGGAGACCCAGTACTTC. Residues: CASRDSKVKRETQYF.